This TCR beta chain was documented in a study of shared clonotypes between healthy human individuals. Germline trimming cut 4 bases from V and 4 bases from J; bases unmatched to any gene: 6. CDR3 length: 15 residues. Per the germline V gene, CDR1 is SGHRS and CDR2 is YFSETQ. Using immunoSEQ multiplex PCR, the repertoire was profiled, and TCRdb retains in-frame clones only, with some absent. The repertoire holds approximately 740,000 clones, with approximately 74% as singletons. The chain uses TRBV5-1 and TRBJ2-2; 8 nucleotides agree with TRBD1. This clonotype was sampled from a woman younger than 45 in good health. Sequences were obtained from memory CD4+ T cells sorted from blood. Subset of the sample: CD45RA-negative fraction. This CDR3 is CASSTGTGVTGELFF. CDR3 coding DNA: TGCGCCAGCAGCACCGGGACAGGCGTCACCGGGGAGCTGTTTTTT.